This T cell receptor beta chain was sequenced during a study of blood T cells in healthy people across ages. The study's findings and limits: Relative to aged donors, long-lived donors carried more naive CD4+ cells and displayed higher diversity.

This clonotype was seen a single time. Its target is unknown. PCR was performed a second time for roughly 6 to 12 cycles using a sample-barcoded 5' primer and a J-beta primer mix. TCRdb fed the 5' RACE reads into MiXCR, producing one record per CDR3 protein. Of more than 900,000 distinct CDR3 sequences listed, almost 25% were seen once; the top ten hold around 0.7%. Germline V gene lookup returns CDR1 LGHDT and CDR2 YNNKEL (reference sequence). V was clipped by 1 base and J by 8 bases, with 12 bases between them. The CDR3 consists of 14 residues. Peripheral blood from each donor was collected in a volume of approximately 10 milliliters. The same data also contributed to another study, on T cells of mothers and their children. That publication notes: Each child contributed roughly 3 million TCR beta CDR3 reads, while each mother contributed over 8 million.

The rearrangement joins TRBV3-1 to TRBJ2-1, with TRBD2 as a possible D gene (6 bases). This receptor was identified in a girl aged 2 to 9 in good health. Sequencing was done on a sample of blood. CDR3 coding DNA: TGTGCCAGCAGCCAAGGGGGCGGGGTGGATGAGCAGTTCTTC. Its translation is CASSQGGGVDEQFF.